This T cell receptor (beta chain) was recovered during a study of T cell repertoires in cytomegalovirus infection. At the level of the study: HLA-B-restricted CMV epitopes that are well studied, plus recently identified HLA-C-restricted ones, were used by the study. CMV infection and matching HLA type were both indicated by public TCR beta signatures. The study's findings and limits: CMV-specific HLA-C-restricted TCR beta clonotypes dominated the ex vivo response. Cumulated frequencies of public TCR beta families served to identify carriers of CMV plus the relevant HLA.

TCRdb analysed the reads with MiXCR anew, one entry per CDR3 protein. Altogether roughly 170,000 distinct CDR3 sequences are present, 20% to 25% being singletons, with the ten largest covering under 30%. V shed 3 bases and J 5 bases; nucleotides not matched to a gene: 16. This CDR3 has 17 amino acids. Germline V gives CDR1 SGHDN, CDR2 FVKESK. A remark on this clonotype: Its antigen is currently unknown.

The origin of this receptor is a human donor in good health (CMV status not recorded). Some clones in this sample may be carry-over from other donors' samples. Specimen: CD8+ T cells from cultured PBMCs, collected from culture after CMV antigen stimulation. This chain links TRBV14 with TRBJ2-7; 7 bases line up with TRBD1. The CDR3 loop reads CASSHGLGTVVSNEQYF. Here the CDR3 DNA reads TGTGCCAGCAGCCACGGACTCGGGACAGTCGTTTCCAACGAGCAGTACTTC.